This T cell receptor (beta chain) was found in a study of T cell repertoires in cytomegalovirus infection (dated by TCRdb to between 2017 and 2020). Background for the entire study: Alongside well-studied HLA-B-restricted epitopes, the peptide stimulations were aimed at recently identified HLA-C-restricted CMV epitopes, whose presentation resists viral immunomodulation. The HLA type of each donor mattered for the analysis, because public TCR beta signatures pointed to carriage of CMV infection along with the matching HLA type. Broad study findings and their caveats: Cumulative frequency of public TCR beta family members discriminated carriers of CMV infection plus the relevant HLA type in this cohort and an independent approximately 350-donor cohort. In the ex vivo response, HLA-C-restricted CMV-specific TCR beta clonotypes were dominant, and in two of eight donors the single most frequent clonotype came from this HLA-C-restricted group.

In light of the paper, this sample's treatment or condition label describes: in vitro stimulation with specific CMV peptide epitopes to enrich CMV-specific T cells. A remark on this clonotype: It has no known antigen specificity. Base qualities are not at hand, and no much larger clone is one base apart.

The sample was run on an Illumina HiSeq 1500. TCRdb reprocessed the public reads (quality trimming at Q25 with fastp, clone calling with MiXCR) and kept in-frame beta chains. Rows are unified per CDR3 protein, each entry keeping the most common DNA and genes. In this sample the table shows about 900,000 distinct CDR3 sequences, roughly 30% of which occur a single time. Together, the top ten hold roughly 12% of the sample. The cysteine opens and the phenylalanine closes a CDR3 of 18 amino acids. Left in the record is the CDR3 DNA by itself, 54 bases read in frame from the first base. The germline V gene (reference sequence) supplies CDR1 LGHDT and CDR2 YNNKEL. Trimming takes 4 bases off V and 0 bases off J; junction bases not matched to a gene: 9.

In this chain, TRBV3-1 is recombined with TRBJ2-1, with TRBD2 matching 10 junction bases. The clonotype was recovered from a human donor in good health (CMV status not recorded). Some clones in this sample may be carry-over from other donors' samples. This sample comprised cultured CD8+ T cells from PBMCs, obtained from culture after CMV antigen stimulation. The CDR3 reads CASSRRSGGGSSYNEQFF. The nucleotide sequence reads TGTGCCAGCAGCCGGAGGAGCGGGGGGGGGAGCTCCTACAATGAGCAGTTCTTC.